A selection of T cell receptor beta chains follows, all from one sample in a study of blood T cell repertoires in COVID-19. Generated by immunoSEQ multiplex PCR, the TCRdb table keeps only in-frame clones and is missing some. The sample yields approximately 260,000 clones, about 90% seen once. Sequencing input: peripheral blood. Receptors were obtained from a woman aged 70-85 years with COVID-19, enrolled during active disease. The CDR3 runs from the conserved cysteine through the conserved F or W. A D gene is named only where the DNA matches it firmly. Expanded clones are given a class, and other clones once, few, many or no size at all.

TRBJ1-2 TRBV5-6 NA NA TGTGCCAGCAGCTTGGGCAGATCTAACTATGGCTACACCTTC CASSLGRSNYGYTF
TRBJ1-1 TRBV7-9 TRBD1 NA TGTGCCAGCAGCCGGACAGGGGACGACACTGAAGCTTTCTTT CASSRTGDDTEAFF
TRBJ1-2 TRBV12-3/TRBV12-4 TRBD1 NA TGTGCCAGCAGTCGGACAGGGAGCTATGGCTACACCTTC CASSRTGSYGYTF
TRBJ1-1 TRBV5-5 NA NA TGTGCCAGCAGCTTGGCCCTGTCGAACACTGAAGCTTTCTTT CASSLALSNTEAFF
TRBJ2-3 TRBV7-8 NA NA TGTGCCAGCAGCCTTTCTAGCAGTAGCACAGATACGCAGTATTTT CASSLSSSSTDTQYF
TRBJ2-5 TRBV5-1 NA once TGCGCCAGCAGCTATTCTTGGGGGGAAGAGACCCAGTACTTC CASSYSWGEETQYF
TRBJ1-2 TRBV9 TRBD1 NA TGTGCCAGCAGCGGCAACAGGGGCATTAACTATGGCTACACCTTC CASSGNRGINYGYTF
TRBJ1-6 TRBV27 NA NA TGTGCCAGCAGTTATACAACCAATTCACCCCTCCACTTT CASSYTTNSPLHF
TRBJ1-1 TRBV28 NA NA TGTGCCAGCAGTTTGGTAGGACTTCTCACTGAAGCTTTCTTT CASSLVGLLTEAFF
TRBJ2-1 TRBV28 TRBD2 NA TGTGCCAGCGGCCTTAGCGGGAGGGCCTGGGAGCAGTTCTTC CASGLSGRAWEQFF
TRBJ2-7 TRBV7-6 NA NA TGTGCCAGCAGCCCCGCCTCAGCGGGTCCCTACGAGCAGTACTTC CASSPASAGPYEQYF
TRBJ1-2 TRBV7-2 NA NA TGTGCCAGCAGCTTACCCCAGAGAGGATATGGCTACACCTTC CASSLPQRGYGYTF
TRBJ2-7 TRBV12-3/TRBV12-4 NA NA TGTGCCAGCAGTTTAAGTAGGGGCGGCGAGCAGTACTTC CASSLSRGGEQYF
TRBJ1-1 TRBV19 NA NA TGTGCCAGTACTCCCGAAGGGGAAAGGGCTGAAGCTTTCTTT CASTPEGERAEAFF